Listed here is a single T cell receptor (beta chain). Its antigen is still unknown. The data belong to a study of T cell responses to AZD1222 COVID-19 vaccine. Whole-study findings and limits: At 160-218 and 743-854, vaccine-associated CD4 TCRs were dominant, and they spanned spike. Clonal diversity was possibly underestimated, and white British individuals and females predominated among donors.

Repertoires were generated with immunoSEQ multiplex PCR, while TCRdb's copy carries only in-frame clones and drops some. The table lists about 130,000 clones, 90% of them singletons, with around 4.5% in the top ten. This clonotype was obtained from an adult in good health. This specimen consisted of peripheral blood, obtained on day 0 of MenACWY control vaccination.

The CDR3 is CASSYSTKPNSPLHF. The CDR3 DNA follows: TGTGCCAGCAGTTATAGTACAAAACCTAATTCACCCCTCCACTTT. The chain carries TRBV6-2 or TRBV6-3 and TRBJ1-6; the D is unclear. The V and J ends lost 3 bases and 6 bases respectively, with 12 bases between them. Germline loops: CDR1 MNHEY, CDR2 SVGEGT. The CDR3 spans 15 residues.